This T cell receptor (beta chain) was found in a study of memory CD4+ T cells and cytomegalovirus serostatus. Study overall: Healthy Belgian adult donors included under ten CMV-positive and 24 CMV-negative people. Study observations and caveats: The CMV-associated TCR signature appears largely within the CD4+ memory repertoire. Each of approximately 61 CMV-associated TCRbeta sequences occurred in one to five individuals.

Profiling relied on immunoSEQ multiplex PCR, and the TCRdb table lists in-frame clones only, not all of them. The data show about 82,000 clones, with 80% seen just once and roughly 0.79% held by the top ten. Single viable CD3+CD4+CD8-CD45RO+ cells were sorted as the memory CD4+ T cells. CD4+ T cells were isolated by positive magnetic selection. With respect to this clone: Its antigen is not identified.

V was clipped by 4 bases and J by 2 bases, with 12 bases between them. Per germline, CDR1 SGHNT and CDR2 YENEEA. CDR3 length equals 14 residues. V and J are TRBV11-3 and TRBJ2-7, with D tentatively TRBD1 or TRBD2 (5 bases each). This clonotype was sampled from an adult in good health and CMV-seronegative. The sample taken for sequencing was memory CD4+ T cells from blood. CDR3 residues: CASSYAGTAYEQYF. DNA of the CDR3: TGTGCCAGCAGCTACGCCGGGACGGCCTACGAGCAGTACTTC. Using reference TRBV11-3 and TRBJ2-7 for the parts outside the CDR3, the full variable domain is EAGVVQSPRYKIIEKKQPVAFWCNPISGHNTLYWYLQNLGQGPELLIRYENEEAVDDSQLPKDRFSAERLKGVDSTLKIQPAELGDSAVYLCASSYAGTAYEQYFGPGTRLTVT.